A selection of T cell receptor beta chains follows, all from one sample in a study of regulatory T cells in long-lasting Graves disease. TCRdb reprocessed the multiplex PCR reads via MiXCR and lists one record per CDR3 protein. The sample carries roughly 300,000 distinct CDR3 sequences, more than 20% recorded once. Sequencing used peripheral blood mononuclear cells (PBMCs), obtained when the disease was refractory, from a patient treated with antithyroid drugs. The source of these receptors is a female donor with Graves disease. Both conserved end residues are part of each CDR3. A D gene is named only where the DNA matches it firmly. Part of the rows lack a size; the others show once, few, many or a class for expanded clones.

v_gene	j_gene	d_gene	abundance	CDR3nt	CDR3aa
TRBV6-1	TRBJ2-7	NA	few	TGTGCCAGCGGGAACGGTTACGAGCAGTACTTC	CASGNGYEQYF
TRBV7-6	TRBJ2-1	NA	NA	TGTGCCAGCAGCTTAGGGGGCGTAAGCTCCTACAATGAGCAGTTCTTC	CASSLGGVSSYNEQFF
TRBV30	TRBJ2-3	NA	NA	TGTGCCTGGAGTGCCATTAGCGGATTCACAGATACGCAGTATTTT	CAWSAISGFTDTQYF
TRBV12-3/TRBV12-4	TRBJ2-2	TRBD2	NA	TGTGCCAGCAGTTTGAATAGCGGGGGCACCGGGGAGCTGTTTTTT	CASSLNSGGTGELFF
TRBV6-1	TRBJ2-7	NA	many	TGTGCCAGCACGGGCGGGTCCTACGAGCAGTACTTC	CASTGGSYEQYF
TRBV6-2/TRBV6-3	TRBJ1-1	TRBD1	NA	TGTGCCAGCAGTTACGGACAGGGGGCTATTGAAGCTTTCTTT	CASSYGQGAIEAFF
TRBV27	TRBJ2-7	TRBD2	NA	TGTGCCAGCAGTTTTGAAGCGGGAGGCTACGAGCAGTACTTC	CASSFEAGGYEQYF
TRBV20-1	TRBJ1-4	NA	many	TGCAGTGCTAGTTGGGGTTCTAATGAAAAACTGTTTTTT	CSASWGSNEKLFF
TRBV30	TRBJ1-1	NA	few	TGTGCCTGGGTCTATGCGGGGAACACTGAAGCTTTCTTT	CAWVYAGNTEAFF
TRBV3-1	TRBJ2-5	NA	medium-sized	TGTGCCAGCAGCCAAGCGGGCCAAGAGACCCAGTACTTC	CASSQAGQETQYF
TRBV20-1	TRBJ2-2	TRBD2	NA	TGCAGTGCTAGAGTGGCTAGCGGGCCCGGGGAGCTGTTTTTT	CSARVASGPGELFF
TRBV30	TRBJ1-5	NA	many	TGTGCCTGGAGTGAACAGCTAGATCAGCCCCAGCATTTT	CAWSEQLDQPQHF
TRBV7-2	TRBJ2-7	NA	many	TGTGCCAGCAGCTTAGGGTTGTCAGGGGACGAGCAGTACTTC	CASSLGLSGDEQYF
TRBV19	TRBJ1-1	TRBD1	few	TGTGCCAGTAGTCTCACGACAGGGGGGAACACTGAAGCTTTCTTT	CASSLTTGGNTEAFF
TRBV4-2	TRBJ2-6	TRBD1	few	TGTGCCAGCAGCCAAGAACAGGGGACGTGGACTTCTGGGGCCAACGTCCTGACTTTC	CASSQEQGTWTSGANVLTF
TRBV29-1	TRBJ2-7	NA	NA	TGCAGCGTTGAAGTCCGGGACAACTACGAGCAGTACTTC	CSVEVRDNYEQYF
TRBV12-3/TRBV12-4	TRBJ1-6	TRBD1	NA	TGTGCCAGCACCTGGGGGACAGGGGGCTCACCCCTCCACTTT	CASTWGTGGSPLHF
TRBV19	TRBJ2-2	TRBD1	NA	TGTGCCAGTAGGGACAGGGGATCGAACACCGGGGAGCTGTTTTTT	CASRDRGSNTGELFF
TRBV7-9	TRBJ2-5	NA	few	TGTGCCAGCAGCTTAGCAGGGGCCTCAGAGACCCAGTACTTC	CASSLAGASETQYF
TRBV19	TRBJ2-7	NA	NA	TGTGCCAGTGGAGGGGGGAGTGAGCAGTACTTC	CASGGGSEQYF
TRBV20-1	TRBJ2-7	NA	NA	TGCAGTGCTAGTCGGGACCTCTACGAGCAGTACTTC	CSASRDLYEQYF
TRBV5-1	TRBJ2-5	NA	few	TGCGCCAGCAGCTTGGACAAGGGGGTGATTGAGACCCAGTACTTC	CASSLDKGVIETQYF
TRBV20-1	TRBJ2-1	TRBD2	NA	TGCAGTGCTAGAGTTAGGCTAGCGGCCTACAATGAGCAGTTCTTC	CSARVRLAAYNEQFF
TRBV6-5	TRBJ1-5	TRBD1	few	TGTGCCAGCAGTTACGGACAGGGCTTTCAGCACCAGCATTTT	CASSYGQGFQHQHF